Below, one T cell receptor beta chain is given with its context. The data are from a study of patients and donors after allogeneic stem cell transplantation. TCRdb independently ran MiXCR on the RT-PCR reads; one entry per CDR3 protein. The profile shows 900,000 to 1,000,000 distinct CDR3 sequences, around 17% of them singletons. The specimen was blood, either unsorted or a sorted T cell fraction (not recorded which). The source of this sequence is a human donor who was either an allogeneic HSCT recipient or a stem cell or donor lymphocyte infusion donor (not recorded which). It is not recorded whose cells these are; they may come from a transplant donor.

CDR3 sequence reads: CASSLRVAGGADTQYF. CDR3 nucleotides: TGTGCCAGCAGTTTAAGAGTGGCGGGAGGGGCAGATACGCAGTATTTT. The rearrangement joins TRBV27 to TRBJ2-3, with 9 bases aligning to TRBD2. Germline CDR1 reads MNHEY; CDR2 reads SMNVEV (reference sequence). This CDR3 has 16 residues. Unmatched junction bases numbered 7, after V lost 2 bases and J lost 4 bases.